Reported below is one T cell receptor beta chain. Its antigen specificity is not known. No base quality information exists; no much larger clone differs at one position. This sample stems from a study of cytomegalovirus exposure and HLA in healthy donors (dated 2017 in TCRdb). As for the study more broadly: An earlier analysis of some 600 of the donors reported 250 to 350 Gb of sequence data and 95 million to 140 million unique TCR beta sequences obtained from around 190 million T cells. An early release covering about 600 HLA-typed donors comprised approximately 300 gigabases of sequencing data and around 86 million unique TCR sequences. The genetic ancestry cluster associated with self-reported Caucasian donors included over 65% of the approximately 400 genotyped donors. The study aimed to test whether cataloging public T cell receptors could reveal signatures of past pathogen exposure. The study profiled the T cell repertoires of hundreds of subjects by immunosequencing and related them to cytomegalovirus serostatus. A separate validation cohort of 90 to 150 different subjects was used in addition to the 666-subject first cohort. The study combined high-throughput TCR immunosequencing, statistical association of individual TCRs with disease status, and machine learning to predict cytomegalovirus infection status. A later analysis re-analyzed previously published TCR beta repertoires from about 730 donors and added high-resolution HLA genotyping to study TCR occurrence patterns. The later analysis used no new phenotypic data to find candidate immune exposures, relying instead on TCR beta sequences and their occurrence across donors. An earlier analysis of around 580 of the donors used high-throughput TCR beta sequencing to judge whether each TCR beta V gene segment behaved as functional or pseudogenic. Alongside the repertoire data, information on donor age, sex, ethnicity and CMV serostatus was compiled. Genome-wide SNP genotypes for about 65% of the roughly 670 donors were used in a later genetic analysis, which treated that subset as a discovery cohort. All discovery cohort repertoires had been generated using a single sequencing platform. HLA typing included class I and class II loci at four-digit resolution. The number of donors typed differed by locus, with about 629-630 for A, B, C, DRB1 and DQB1, around 520 for DQA1, over 600 for DPA1, and some 470 for DPB1. Roughly 5 DR-DQ haplotypes were treated as single units for association and clustering because of strong linkage in the cohort. On average, approximately 250,000 unique TCR beta nucleotide sequences were sequenced per donor among 350 to 400 genotyped donors of the cohort, with about 19% of those sequences being non-productive. General findings and caveats noted by the study authors: The presence/absence analyses assumed that sequencing depth was roughly uniform across donors, and that assumption may not be true. In vitro tests confirmed that a few of the cytomegalovirus-associated TCR beta chains recognize cytomegalovirus antigens. According to a later analysis, most CMV-associated TCR beta chains appeared to be HLA-restricted, and the HLA associations seemed to be driven largely by CMV exposure. The authors suggested that the approach could potentially be extended to other disease states and immunological phenotypes. Cytomegalovirus status was reported to be diagnosed by the classifier with high specificity and sensitivity in both the original and validation cohorts. A later analysis associated around 16,000 TCR beta sequences with specific HLA alleles at a false discovery rate of 0.05. Broadly in line with IMGT annotations, most TCR beta V segments showed up in productive rearrangements about 90% or about 30% of the time in an earlier analysis of several hundred of the donors. Compared with the roughly 710-donor mean, donors in an Asian-associated ancestry cluster had fewer N-insertions in productive TCRs, according to a later genetic analysis. Linkage disequilibrium might explain the correlated functional status among segregating V segments, but an unknown experimental factor could not be excluded. Several of the top co-occurrence clusters appeared to be linked to parvovirus B19, influenza, CMV and Epstein-Barr virus, according to a later analysis. Assigning TCR associations to individual alleles was difficult when HLA alleles, especially DR and DQ, strongly co-occurred. Because some donors lacked HLA typing at each locus, the association tests relied only on the typed subset. In a later genetic analysis, a missense DCLRE1C variant was associated with V-gene and J-gene trimming of TCR beta chains, and the association was replicated in an independent cohort. Most TCR sequences were observed very rarely across donors, whereas some public TCRs were present in many individuals. CMV serostatus was the only immune exposure information available for the cohort. According to a later analysis, TCR association rates differed among HLA loci, with DRB1 alleles showing the most associated TCRs and HLA-C alleles showing the fewest. A further reported finding was that TCR beta sequences accurately predicted the HLA-A and HLA-B alleles for most subjects in the first cohort. The cohort was sequenced for TCR beta chains only, and without alpha or paired-chain data the features that could be detected were limited. In the study, around 160 TCR beta chains were listed as associated with cytomegalovirus. Compared with equally common non-associated chains, HLA-associated TCR beta chains in a later analysis were more clonally expanded and had lower generation probabilities. A cluster of highly shared sequence variants was judged likely to be a technical artifact of the sequencing pipeline. Over 15 rarely observed V segments, including chromosome 9 orphons, were excluded from the earlier analysis of several hundred of the donors because counts were too low.

The cohort was made up of around 720 healthy bone marrow donors. Cohort members were all nominally healthy when sampled, although unrecorded immune exposures were likely present. The donor tested CMV seropositive, placing the donor among the approximately 310 seropositive members of the cohort. A peripheral blood sample was provided by each donor, and peripheral blood mononuclear cells were used for TCR beta sequencing. Genomic DNA extraction from the blood cell samples was performed with the Qiagen DNeasy Blood Extraction Kit. Libraries were constructed by the immunoSEQ multiplex PCR assay. For the multiplex PCR, a mixture combining 60 forward primers for TCR Vbeta segments and 13 reverse primers for TCR Jbeta segments was used. The CDR3 region of rearranged TCR beta genes was amplified from genomic DNA with a multiplex PCR assay. The Illumina HiSeq System was used to sequence the amplified TCR beta libraries as 87-base-pair reads. The source study handled its data this way. A later analysis counted approximately 84 million unique TCR beta chains across the approximately 700 repertoires, and around 12 million of these chains were shared by at least two donors. To remove PCR and sequencing errors, raw reads were error-corrected and collapsed into unique sequences using a nearest-neighbor algorithm that merged closely related sequences. To assign V, D and J gene segments, CDR3 sequences were aligned to IMGT reference sequences. For a sequence to be retained, a match of at least six nucleotides was required to both a V gene segment and a J gene segment. Rearrangements were classified as productive when the CDR3 lacked stop codons and remained in frame with V and J, and all other rearrangements were classified as non-productive. CDR3 was defined according to IMGT convention as the region running from the second conserved V-encoded cysteine to the conserved J-encoded phenylalanine. The earlier analysis of about 590 of the donors excluded sequences that lacked an unambiguous match to a single V gene segment. An earlier analysis of 587 of the donors called V segments functional above 56.7% productive rearrangements and segregating when the between-donor standard deviation exceeded 5%. To diagnose cytomegalovirus status from the catalog of TCR beta chain sequences, a statistical classification framework was built. In a later analysis, V and J genes were assigned by comparing TCR nucleotide sequences against IMGT/GENE-DB human TR gene sequences. A later analysis assigned CDR3 sequences and most-parsimonious VDJ recombination scenarios with the TCRdist pipeline. In a later analysis, each TCR beta chain was defined by its CDR3 amino acid sequence together with its V-gene family, and reads without a unique V-gene family were excluded. In a later analysis, fewer than 650 highly shared, low-generation-probability nucleotide sequences were removed to address suspected cross-contamination and a sequencing artifact. A later analysis calculated a clonal expansion index for each public chain from normalized within-repertoire ranks of inferred template counts. In a later analysis, generation probabilities were computed using a VDJ recombination model fitted to out-of-frame rearrangements, and the results were checked against IGoR. In a later analysis, hypergeometric tests were used to score TCR-TCR, TCR-HLA and TCR-CMV co-occurrence, with a repertoire-size bias correction applied to TCR pairs. False discovery rates were estimated in a later analysis by permuting HLA or CMV assignments 20 times. In a later analysis, co-occurring TCRs were grouped using DBSCAN, and TCRdist sequence similarity was added for clustering within HLA-allele-positive subsets. Repertoires with fewer than 30,000 or more than 120,000 public chains were left out of co-occurrence clustering, as were roughly five repertoires with anomalous nucleotide sharing. In its TCRdb copy, this immuneACCESS table keeps in-frame sequences only and misses some clones. Where compared with another copy, unresolved V genes explain less than half of these, and the others have no known cause. V and J calls and clone size are given by that table; D and trimming were obtained from the DNA. For this sample the table gives tens of thousands of clones, of which roughly three quarters were detected only once. The ten largest clones take up about 8% of the sample.

The sequence was collected from a woman between 25 and 40 years old in good health and CMV-seropositive. Sequencing was performed on PBMCs.

The CDR3 region has the sequence CATSRDPGGRDEQYF. Here is the DNA: TGTGCCACCAGCAGAGATCCGGGGGGACGGGACGAGCAGTACTTC. The chain employs TRBV15 and TRBJ2-7; the junction holds 7 bases that match TRBD2. Here V drops 0 bases and J drops 5 bases, and the junction holds 7 bases not matched to any gene. Taken from the germline V gene (reference sequence), the CDR1 and CDR2 loops are LNHNV and YYDKDF. The CDR3 covers 15 residues, taking in both the cysteine and the phenylalanine. Only the CDR3 part of the read is kept: 45 bases, read in frame from the first base.